Below, 16 T cell receptor beta chains from the same sample are listed, as sequenced in a study of shared clonotypes between healthy human individuals (dated by TCRdb to the early 2020s). Libraries were built with the immunoSEQ multiplex PCR assay. This is the immuneACCESS table as TCRdb keeps it, with only in-frame sequences that have V and J called. A part of the clones is gone; compared with another copy, unresolved V genes explain less than half, and the rest is unexplained. A total of about 1.5 million clones appear in this sample, 98% of them only once. 0.4% to 0.45% of the sample lies in the top ten. Sequenced material: naive CD4+ T cells sorted from blood. The cell subset or site label here, explained by the study, means: CD45RA+ positively selected. These receptors all come from a man between 25 and 39 years old in good health.

The chain links TRBV11-2 to TRBJ2-1; D possibly uses TRBD1 or TRBD2 (6 bases each). The CDR3 is 14 residues long. Germline V gives CDR1 SGHAT, CDR2 FQNNGV. The germline V and J ends were trimmed by 1 base and 10 bases, with 14 bases remaining between them. This chain's CDR3 is CASSLAPGAREQFF. The CDR3 region has the DNA TGTGCCAGCAGCTTAGCCCCGGGGGCCCGAGAGCAGTTCTTC.

The chain employs TRBV4-2 and TRBJ2-1; perhaps TRBD2 as D (6 bases). This CDR3 has 16 residues. The germline V gene has CDR1 LGHNA and CDR2 YNFKEQ. Deletions cut 1 base from V and 0 bases from J, with 10 bases between. CDR3: CASSQGYGSSYNEQFF. The CDR3 DNA sequence: TGTGCCAGCAGCCAAGGATACGGGAGCTCCTACAATGAGCAGTTCTTC.

The genes are TRBV27 and TRBJ1-2, with 11 bases identical to TRBD1. Losses at the gene ends were 1 base for V and 8 bases for J; bases not matched to a gene: 9. This CDR3 region has 16 residues. Germline CDR1 MNHEY, CDR2 SMNVEV (reference sequence). The CDR3 here is CASSLFRDRGRDGYTF. The CDR3, as DNA: TGTGCCAGCAGTTTATTTCGGGACAGGGGGAGAGACGGCTACACCTTC.

The genes are TRBV5-4 and TRBJ2-1; D remains unclear. CDR1 is SGHNT, CDR2 YYREEE, per germline (reference sequence). The V and J ends lost 0 bases and 7 bases respectively, with 5 bases between them. The CDR3 is 12 amino acids. Written as DNA, the CDR3 is TGTGCCAGCAGCTTGGGGACGAATGAGCAGTTCTTC. It encodes CASSLGTNEQFF.

As to this clone: This sample includes further DNA sequences coding for the same CDR3. This rearrangement joins TRBV28 to TRBJ1-2, with TRBD1 matching over 10 bases. The CDR3 length is 12 residues. The V gene end was trimmed by 6 bases and the J gene end by 8 bases; junction bases not matched to a gene: 3. The germline V gene encodes CDR1 MDHEN and CDR2 SYDVKM. In nucleotides, the CDR3 is TGTGCCAGCAGCGGACAGGGGGAGGGCTACACCTTC. This gives the protein CASSGQGEGYTF.

V and J are TRBV6-1 and TRBJ1-1; no clear D gene. There are 15 residues in the CDR3. In germline, CDR1 is MNHNS, CDR2 SASEGT. V lost 5 bases to trimming and J lost 0 bases, with 13 bases between them. The DNA of the CDR3 is TGTGCCAGCAGTTTCCTAGGACGGTTGAACACTGAAGCTTTCTTT. Protein sequence: CASSFLGRLNTEAFF.

In DNA, the CDR3 is TGTGCCAGTAGTAACGACCTTGGGGGCAATGAGCAGTTCTTC. Protein: CASSNDLGGNEQFF. The chain employs TRBV19 and TRBJ2-1; D could derive from TRBD1 or TRBD2 (5 bases each). This CDR3 region has 14 residues. Germline CDR1 and CDR2: LNHDA and SQIVND (reference sequence). V lost 4 bases to trimming and J lost 6 bases, with 13 bases between them.

Here the CDR3 reads CASSLLGGTQYF. The CDR3 region has the DNA TGTGCCAGCAGCCTCCTAGGGGGTACGCAGTATTTT. The chain carries TRBV28 and TRBJ2-3, with D possibly being TRBD1 (6 bases). The V gene's germline CDR1 is MDHEN and CDR2 SYDVKM. The CDR3 length is 12 residues. Trimming took 6 bases from V and 8 from J, leaving 12 bases between them.

The chain combines TRBV18 with TRBJ1-2; TRBD1 is a possible D gene (6 bases). Trimming took 2 bases from V and 6 from J, leaving 10 bases between them. This CDR3 has 13 amino acids. CDR1 is KGHSH and CDR2 is LQKENI in the germline V gene. In DNA, the CDR3 is TGTGCCAGCTCACCAATGGCAGGGGATGGCTACACCTTC. Translating it yields CASSPMAGDGYTF.

V usage is TRBV5-5 and J usage is TRBJ2-6, with D unresolved. The CDR3 sequence is 15 residues long. The germline V gene has CDR1 SGHKS and CDR2 YYEKEE (reference sequence). Trimming removed 3 bases at V and 4 bases at J, with 11 bases between. The CDR3 reads CASSWRQIGANVLTF. The DNA of the CDR3 is TGTGCCAGCAGCTGGCGACAAATAGGGGCCAACGTCCTGACTTTC.

The rearrangement joins TRBV27 to TRBJ2-6; the D is unclear. Germline loops: CDR1 MNHEY, CDR2 SMNVEV (reference sequence). The length of the CDR3 is 14 residues. The V end lost 6 bases, the J end lost 2 bases, and 8 bases lay between the germline ends. The CDR3 DNA sequence: TGTGCCAGCAGACGTACAGCTGGGGCCAACGTCCTGACTTTC. This codes for CASRRTAGANVLTF. Variable domain in full (rest from reference TRBV27 and TRBJ2-6): EAQVTQNPRYLITVTGKKLTVTCSQNMNHEYMSWYRQDPGLGLRQIYYSMNVEVTDKGDVPEGYKVSRKEKRNFPLILESPSPNQTSLYFCASRRTAGANVLTFGAGSRLTVL.

The V call is TRBV2, the J call TRBJ2-1; D possibly corresponds to TRBD1 (7 bases). V was cut by 3 bases and J by 4 bases, with 13 bases left in between. The germline gives CDR1 SNHLY, CDR2 FYNNEI. This CDR3 comprises 15 residues. In nucleotides, the CDR3 is TGTGCCAGCAGTGAGCGGGGACAGCAATACAATGAGCAGTTCTTC. Its protein product is CASSERGQQYNEQFF.

This clone was seen just once. The chain has TRBV7-9 and TRBJ2-7; D gene ambiguous. Trimming shortened V by 5 bases and J by 0 bases, and 5 bases separated the two germline ends. Germline CDR1 is SEHNR and CDR2 is FQNEAQ (reference sequence). There are 12 residues in the CDR3. The CDR3 spells CASSTSSYEQYF. As DNA, the CDR3 is TGTGCCAGCAGCACGAGCTCCTACGAGCAGTACTTC.

The chain links TRBV5-4 to TRBJ1-4; D not certain. From germline, CDR1 is SGHNT and CDR2 YYREEE (reference sequence). The CDR3 has 16 residues. Deletions cut 1 base from V and 10 bases from J, with 20 bases between. CDR3 region: CASSLKNTATVSKLFF. The CDR3 DNA sequence: TGTGCCAGCAGCTTGAAAAATACCGCGACCGTATCAAAACTGTTTTTT.

The rearrangement uses TRBV9 and TRBJ1-2; D possibly corresponds to TRBD1 (5 bases). The V gene lost 0 bases and the J gene lost 4 bases, with 10 bases spanning the gap. The CDR3 spans 14 residues. Germline values: CDR1 SGDLS, CDR2 YYNGEE. In DNA, the CDR3 is TGTGCCAGCAGCGTAGATCAGGGAACCTATGGCTACACCTTC. This gives the protein CASSVDQGTYGYTF.

J is TRBJ2-7 and V is TRBV5-1; tentative D call: TRBD2 (5 bases). The germline gives CDR1 SGHRS, CDR2 YFSETQ. This CDR3 is built from 14 residues. The V end lost 4 bases, the J end lost 3 bases, and 14 bases lay between the germline ends. CDR3 DNA: TGCGCCAGCAGCCCGGACTCCGCGGACTACGAGCAGTACTTC. Translated, it gives CASSPDSADYEQYF.